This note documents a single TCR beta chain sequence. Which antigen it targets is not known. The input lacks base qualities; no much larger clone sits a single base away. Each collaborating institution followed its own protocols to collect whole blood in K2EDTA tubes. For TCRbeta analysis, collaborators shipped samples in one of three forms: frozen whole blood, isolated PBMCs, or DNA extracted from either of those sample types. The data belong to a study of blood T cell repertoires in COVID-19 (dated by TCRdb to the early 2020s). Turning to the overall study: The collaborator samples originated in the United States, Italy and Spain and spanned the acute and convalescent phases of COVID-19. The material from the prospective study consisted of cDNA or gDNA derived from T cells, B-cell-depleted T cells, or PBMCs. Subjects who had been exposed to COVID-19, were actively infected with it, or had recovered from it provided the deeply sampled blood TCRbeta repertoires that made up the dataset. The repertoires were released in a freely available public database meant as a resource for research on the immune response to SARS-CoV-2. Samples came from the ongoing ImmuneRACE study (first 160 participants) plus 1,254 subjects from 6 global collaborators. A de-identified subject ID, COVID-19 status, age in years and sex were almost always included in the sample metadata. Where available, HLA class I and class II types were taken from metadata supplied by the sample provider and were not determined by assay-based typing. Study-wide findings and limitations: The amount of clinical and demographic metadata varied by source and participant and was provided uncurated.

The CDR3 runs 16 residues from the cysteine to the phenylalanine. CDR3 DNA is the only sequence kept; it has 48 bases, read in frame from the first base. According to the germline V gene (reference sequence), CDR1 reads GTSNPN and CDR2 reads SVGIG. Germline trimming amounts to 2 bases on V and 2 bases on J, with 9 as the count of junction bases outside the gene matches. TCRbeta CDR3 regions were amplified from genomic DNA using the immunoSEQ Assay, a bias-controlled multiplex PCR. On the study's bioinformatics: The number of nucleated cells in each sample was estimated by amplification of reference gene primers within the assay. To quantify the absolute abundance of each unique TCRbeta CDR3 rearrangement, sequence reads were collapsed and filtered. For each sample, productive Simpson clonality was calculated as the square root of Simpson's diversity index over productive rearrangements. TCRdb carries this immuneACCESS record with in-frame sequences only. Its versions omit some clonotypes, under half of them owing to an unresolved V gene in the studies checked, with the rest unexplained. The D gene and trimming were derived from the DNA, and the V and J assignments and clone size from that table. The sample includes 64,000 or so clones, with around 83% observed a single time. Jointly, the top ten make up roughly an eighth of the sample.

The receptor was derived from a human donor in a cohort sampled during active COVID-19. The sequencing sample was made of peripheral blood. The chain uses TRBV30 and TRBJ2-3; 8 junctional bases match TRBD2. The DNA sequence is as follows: TGTGCCTGGAGTTTCCTGGCGGGGGGCCTCACAGATACGCAGTATTTT. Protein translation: CAWSFLAGGLTDTQYF.